These T cell receptor beta chains were read from a single sample in a study of CD8 T cells in ankylosing spondylitis. TCRdb passed the 5' RACE reads through MiXCR, listing each CDR3 protein once. The table lists about 320,000 distinct CDR3 sequences, roughly 10% of them singletons. Sequencing was carried out using blood, either unsorted or a sorted T cell fraction (not recorded which). These receptor sequences come from a female donor with ankylosing spondylitis or in good health (not recorded which). Both conserved end residues are part of each CDR3. Fields, in order: CDR3 protein, CDR3 DNA, V gene, CDR3 length, J gene, D gene, clone size. A D gene is named only where the DNA matches it firmly. Where a row states a size, it is once, few, many or the class of an expanded clone; other rows omit it.

CASSQGTGGTGELFF	TGCGCCAGCAGCCAAGGGACAGGGGGTACCGGGGAGCTGTTTTTT	TRBV4-1	15	TRBJ2-2	TRBD1	NA
CASAAGVGDTQYF	TGTGCCAGCGCGGCGGGAGTCGGAGATACGCAGTATTTT	TRBV28	13	TRBJ2-3	TRBD2	NA
CASSQLTATGYGYTF	TGTGCCAGCAGCCAGTTGACGGCAACTGGTTATGGCTACACCTTC	TRBV4-2	15	TRBJ1-2	NA	many
CSAPGDQPQHF	TGCAGTGCCCCAGGGGATCAGCCCCAGCATTTT	TRBV20-1	11	TRBJ1-5	NA	many
CASSYSPGQGHQPQHF	TGTGCCAGCAGTTACTCTCCGGGACAGGGTCATCAGCCCCAGCATTTT	TRBV6-7	16	TRBJ1-5	TRBD1	many
CSAETSAVQEQYF	TGCAGTGCAGAGACTAGCGCCGTCCAGGAGCAGTACTTC	TRBV20-1	13	TRBJ2-7	TRBD2	many
CASSVEGMGNSPLHF	TGTGCCAGCAGCGTTGAAGGGATGGGTAATTCACCCCTCCACTTT	TRBV9	15	TRBJ1-6	NA	many
CSASRPQEVGETQYF	TGCAGTGCTAGCCGCCCCCAGGAAGTTGGAGAGACCCAGTACTTC	TRBV20-1	15	TRBJ2-5	NA	NA
CASSNGGIAGTSYNEQFF	TGTGCCAGCAGTAATGGGGGGATAGCGGGGACATCGTACAATGAGCAGTTCTTC	TRBV27	18	TRBJ2-1	TRBD2	many
CASVTGGLTQPQHF	TGTGCCAGCGTAACCGGGGGGCTTACACAGCCCCAGCATTTT	TRBV28	14	TRBJ1-5	NA	many
CASSPSPLGARETQYF	TGTGCCAGCAGCCCCTCTCCGCTAGGGGCGAGGGAGACCCAGTACTTC	TRBV9	16	TRBJ2-5	NA	few
CASSPDLRGDTEAFF	TGTGCCAGCAGCCCAGATCTGCGGGGGGACACTGAAGCTTTCTTT	TRBV7-9	15	TRBJ1-1	NA	NA
CASSFSGRYGYTF	TGTGCCAGCAGTTTTTCAGGACGATATGGCTACACCTTC	TRBV28	13	TRBJ1-2	NA	many
CASSSLVGRDNYGYTF	TGTGCCAGCAGCAGTTTGGTTGGACGGGACAACTATGGCTACACCTTC	TRBV12-3/TRBV12-4	16	TRBJ1-2	NA	NA
CASSLTWDRDAFF	TGCGCCAGCAGCTTGACATGGGACAGGGACGCTTTCTTT	TRBV5-1	13	TRBJ1-1	TRBD1	many
CASSPRDRYSGANVLTF	TGCGCCAGCAGCCCCCGGGACAGGTACTCTGGGGCCAACGTCCTGACTTTC	TRBV5-1	17	TRBJ2-6	TRBD1	many
CASSQTGSGGDTQYF	TGTGCCAGCAGTCAGACGGGGAGCGGGGGAGATACGCAGTATTTT	TRBV12-3/TRBV12-4	15	TRBJ2-3	TRBD2	many
CATSRDRVDETQYF	TGTGCCACCAGCAGAGATCGGGTAGACGAGACCCAGTACTTC	TRBV15	14	TRBJ2-5	NA	NA
CASSLALVLAKNIQYF	TGTGCCAGCAGCTTGGCCTTGGTCCTAGCCAAAAACATTCAGTACTTC	TRBV5-8	16	TRBJ2-4	NA	many
CATSDYGSEDTQYF	TGTGCCACCAGCGACTATGGATCTGAAGATACGCAGTATTTT	TRBV15	14	TRBJ2-3	NA	many
CASSSQGAGKNIQYF	TGCGCCAGCAGCTCCCAGGGGGCCGGCAAAAACATTCAGTACTTC	TRBV5-1	15	TRBJ2-4	TRBD1	many
CASSTRTSGTTDTQYF	TGTGCCAGCAGCACCCGGACTAGCGGGACCACAGATACGCAGTATTTT	TRBV7-2	16	TRBJ2-3	TRBD2	once
CASSLDGTYGYTF	TGTGCCAGCAGCTTAGACGGGACCTATGGCTACACCTTC	TRBV7-2	13	TRBJ1-2	NA	many
CASSWSNEQFF	TGTGCCAGTAGCTGGTCAAATGAGCAGTTCTTC	TRBV19	11	TRBJ2-1	NA	NA
CASSLGPENSYEQYF	TGTGCCAGCAGCTTAGGGCCAGAGAACTCCTACGAGCAGTACTTC	TRBV7-9	15	TRBJ2-7	NA	few
CASSLDPGTSLSNTQYF	TGCGCCAGCAGCTTGGACCCCGGGACTAGTCTTTCTAATACGCAGTATTTT	TRBV5-1	17	TRBJ2-3	TRBD2	many
CAISEPVSYNEQFF	TGTGCCATCAGTGAGCCCGTCTCCTACAATGAGCAGTTCTTC	TRBV10-3	14	TRBJ2-1	NA	NA
CASSTGHPLEQYF	TGTGCCAGTAGCACGGGTCACCCCCTCGAGCAGTACTTC	TRBV19	13	TRBJ2-7	NA	many
CASSEGGYTQYF	TGTGCCAGCAGTGAAGGAGGGTATACGCAGTATTTT	TRBV2	12	TRBJ2-3	NA	NA
CASSLEGGTAGYPF	TGCGCCAGCAGCTTGGAGGGCGGGACAGCCGGCTACCCCTTC	TRBV5-1	14	TRBJ1-2	TRBD1	few
CASGEMGQGLYNEQFF	TGCGCCAGCGGTGAGATGGGACAGGGGTTGTACAATGAGCAGTTCTTC	TRBV5-1	16	TRBJ2-1	TRBD1	many
CASSIGGGNSYNEQFF	TGTGCCAGTAGTATTGGTGGCGGGAACTCCTACAATGAGCAGTTCTTC	TRBV19	16	TRBJ2-1	NA	few
CSARRASGITYNEQFF	TGCAGTGCTAGGCGGGCTAGCGGGATCACCTACAATGAGCAGTTCTTC	TRBV20-1	16	TRBJ2-1	TRBD2	many
CAISQGGTGLLDTQYF	TGTGCCATCAGCCAAGGAGGGACAGGATTACTGGATACGCAGTATTTT	TRBV10-3	16	TRBJ2-3	TRBD1	many
CASSEGTPGHNYEQYF	TGTGCCAGCAGTGAAGGTACGCCAGGCCACAACTACGAGCAGTACTTC	TRBV25-1	16	TRBJ2-7	NA	many
CASRDGGITYNSPLHF	TGCGCCAGCAGGGATGGGGGAATCACCTATAATTCACCCCTCCACTTT	TRBV5-1	16	TRBJ1-6	NA	many
CASSPGTFSYEQYF	TGTGCCAGCAGCCCCGGGACTTTTTCCTACGAGCAGTACTTC	TRBV12-3/TRBV12-4	14	TRBJ2-7	NA	many
CASSPTEREEQYF	TGTGCCAGCTCACCAACCGAAAGGGAAGAGCAGTACTTC	TRBV18	13	TRBJ2-7	NA	many
CASSQDSRGPRDEQFF	TGTGCCAGCAGCCAAGATTCCAGGGGGCCACGGGATGAGCAGTTCTTC	TRBV3-1	16	TRBJ2-1	TRBD1	NA
CASSLAGQHQETQYF	TGCGCCAGCAGCTTGGCGGGACAGCACCAAGAGACCCAGTACTTC	TRBV5-1	15	TRBJ2-5	TRBD1	many
CASSRTTLRAKNIQYF	TGTGCCAGCAGCCGTACTACCTTGAGAGCCAAAAACATTCAGTACTTC	TRBV6-1	16	TRBJ2-4	NA	many
CASSRPPNEDTQYF	TGCGCCAGCAGCCGACCACCGAATGAAGATACGCAGTATTTT	TRBV5-1	14	TRBJ2-3	NA	many
CASSLGGGPFF	TGTGCCAGCAGCCTCGGTGGTGGCCCCTTCTTC	TRBV12-3/TRBV12-4	11	TRBJ2-1	NA	many
CASSQSNHYYGYTF	TGTGCCAGCAGCCAGTCAAACCATTACTATGGCTACACCTTC	TRBV14	14	TRBJ1-2	NA	NA
CASTTLRGEAFF	TGTGCCAGCACTACCCTGCGGGGTGAAGCTTTCTTT	TRBV7-2	12	TRBJ1-1	NA	NA
CASSLEGWWTSGTYEQYF	TGTGCCAGCAGTTTAGAGGGATGGTGGACTAGCGGCACCTACGAGCAGTACTTC	TRBV12-3/TRBV12-4	18	TRBJ2-7	TRBD2	few
CSARVQGPGVNEQFF	TGCAGTGCTAGAGTCCAGGGACCTGGGGTCAATGAGCAGTTCTTC	TRBV20-1	15	TRBJ2-1	NA	few
CAIAGGMNEKLFF	TGCGCCATCGCCGGAGGGATGAATGAAAAACTGTTTTTT	TRBV10-2	13	TRBJ1-4	NA	many
CASSLDPGRLSKNIQYF	TGCGCCAGCAGCTTGGATCCAGGGAGGCTCTCCAAAAACATTCAGTACTTC	TRBV5-1	17	TRBJ2-4	NA	NA
CASSLAPNVHHPRETQYF	TGTGCCAGCAGCTTAGCCCCCAATGTTCATCACCCACGGGAGACCCAGTACTTC	TRBV11-1	18	TRBJ2-5	NA	NA
CASSAGVDATSTDTQYF	TGTGCCAGCAGCGCCGGGGTCGATGCTACTAGCACAGATACGCAGTATTTT	TRBV7-3	17	TRBJ2-3	NA	NA
CSAASHATSYEQYF	TGCAGTGCCGCCTCCCATGCAACCTCCTACGAGCAGTACTTC	TRBV20-1	14	TRBJ2-7	NA	NA
CASRGGQGYNEQSF	TGTGCCAGCAGAGGGGGACAGGGCTACAATGAGCAGTCCTTC	TRBV12-3/TRBV12-4	14	TRBJ2-1	TRBD1	NA
CSALLTGMGNTIYF	TGCAGTGCTCTCCTGACAGGGATGGGAAACACCATATATTTT	TRBV20-1	14	TRBJ1-3	TRBD1	NA
CASSDISEKLFF	TGTGCCAGCTCAGACATTTCTGAAAAACTGTTTTTT	TRBV18	12	TRBJ1-4	NA	NA
CASSLSGRAGNEQFF	TGTGCCAGCAGTTTAAGCGGGAGGGCCGGGAATGAGCAGTTCTTC	TRBV12-3/TRBV12-4	15	TRBJ2-1	TRBD2	many
CASSPRPLDDSPLHF	TGTGCCAGCTCTCCCCGTCCGTTGGACGATTCACCCCTCCACTTT	TRBV5-6	15	TRBJ1-6	NA	many
CASRPDSPNSPLHF	TGTGCCAGCAGGCCCGACAGCCCTAATTCACCCCTCCACTTT	TRBV12-3/TRBV12-4	14	TRBJ1-6	NA	many
CASSQDSGGNTIYF	TGCGCCAGCAGCCAAGATTCAGGCGGAAACACCATATATTTT	TRBV4-3	14	TRBJ1-3	NA	many
CASSIYFRDRVLGNQPQHF	TGTGCCAGCAGCATCTATTTCCGGGACAGGGTTTTAGGCAATCAGCCCCAGCATTTT	TRBV4-2	19	TRBJ1-5	TRBD1	many